These 30 T cell receptor beta chains originate from one sample sequenced in a study of graft-versus-host responses after intestinal transplantation. These TCRs' antigens remain unknown. The method was immunoSEQ multiplex PCR; TCRdb's version includes in-frame clones alone and lacks a portion of them. The sample lists about 120,000 clones, about 92% seen once, with more than 0.95% in the top ten. Source: unstimulated CD8+ T cells sorted from spleen or lymph node cells, taken before transplant. The source of these receptors is a human donor who was the organ donor for an intestinal transplant.

The chain joins TRBV28 to TRBJ2-5, with unresolved D. Matching the DNA end better, TRBJ2-7 makes the J call doubtful. Germline values: CDR1 MDHEN, CDR2 SYDVKM. This CDR3 region has 12 residues. The CDR3 nucleotides read TGTGCCAGCAGTTTTAATCTCTACGAGCAGTACTTC. Residues: CASSFNLYEQYF.

In its sample, this clone was seen a few times. V and J are TRBV7-9 and TRBJ1-3; D may be TRBD1 (5 bases). This CDR3 region has 16 residues. CDR1 and CDR2 from the germline V gene are SEHNR and FQNEAQ (reference sequence). Between the trimmed V and J ends, which lost 5 bases and 0 bases, there was a span of 14 bases. The CDR3 DNA follows: TGTGCCAGCAGCCACCCACAGGAGAGCTCTGGAAACACCATATATTTT. Translated: CASSHPQESSGNTIYF.

The chain joins TRBV5-4 to TRBJ2-1; a weak D match, TRBD1 (6 bases). This CDR3 has 17 residues. V lost 4 bases and J lost 4, with 21 bases in between. The germline V gene has CDR1 SGHNT and CDR2 YYREEE (reference sequence). The DNA for the CDR3 is TGTGCCAGCAGCGCCCTGGTAGGGGGAGCGGATTACAATGAGCAGTTCTTC. As protein: CASSALVGGADYNEQFF. Variable domain in full (rest from reference TRBV5-4 and TRBJ2-1): ETGVTQSPTHLIKTRGQQVTLRCSSQSGHNTVSWYQQALGQGPQFIFQYYREEENGRGNFPPRFSGLQFPNYSSELNVNALELDDSALYLCASSALVGGADYNEQFFGPGTRLTVL.

This clone was observed a single time. The J gene is TRBJ2-3, the V gene TRBV28, with a possible D match to TRBD2 (5 bases). The germline V and J ends were trimmed by 3 bases and 2 bases, with 9 bases remaining between them. There are 14 residues in the CDR3. Germline CDR1 is MDHEN and CDR2 is SYDVKM. The CDR3: CASSFGDNTDTQYF. Written as DNA, the CDR3 is TGTGCCAGCAGTTTCGGGGATAACACAGATACGCAGTATTTT.

The chain has TRBV6-5 and TRBJ2-7; 7 positions match TRBD2. Germline V gives CDR1 MNHEY, CDR2 SVGAGI. V dropped 5 bases and J dropped 5; count of bases not matched to a gene: 9. This CDR3 is 14 amino acids long. The CDR3 is CASSEEGGPHEQYF. CDR3 DNA: TGTGCCAGCAGTGAAGAGGGAGGGCCCCACGAGCAGTACTTC.

The CDR3 sequence is CASRLVLAGVLSYEQYF. The CDR3 nucleotides read TGTGCAAGTCGCTTAGTACTAGCGGGAGTATTATCCTACGAGCAGTACTTC. This chain connects TRBV12-2 to TRBJ2-7; the table's D call, TRBD2, was not checked against the DNA. TRBV12-2 is flagged as a pseudogene. This CDR3 comprises 17 residues.

This chain uses TRBV5-1 with TRBJ2-2; D gene unclear. The CDR3 consists of 14 residues. V gave up 7 bases and J gave up 0 bases, with 10 bases separating them. Germline V lookup: CDR1 SGHRS, CDR2 YFSETQ. For the CDR3, the DNA is TGCGCCAGCGGATACCGGACGAACACCGGGGAGCTGTTTTTT. It translates to CASGYRTNTGELFF.

The DNA of the CDR3 is TGTGCCAGTAGTACTAGGACAGGGCAGGATGGCTACACCTTC. Amino acids: CASSTRTGQDGYTF. The rearrangement joins TRBV19 to TRBJ1-2, with 8 bases lining up with TRBD1. Germline CDR1 and CDR2: LNHDA and SQIVND (reference sequence). CDR3 length: 14 amino acids. The J segment lost 6 bases and the V segment lost 4 bases, leaving 7 bases of the junction unmatched.

The genes are TRBV4-1 and TRBJ2-1; 8 nucleotides line up with TRBD2. Trimming cost V 0 bases and J 9 bases; bases outside gene matches: 13. The CDR3 runs 17 residues. Germline V lookup: CDR1 MGHRA, CDR2 YSYEKL. The CDR3 here is CASSQDMLVAGSGEQFF. Here the CDR3 DNA reads TGCGCCAGCAGCCAAGATATGTTGGTAGCGGGATCAGGTGAGCAGTTCTTC.

The chain is built from TRBV27 and TRBJ2-1; D might be TRBD2 (6 bases). CDR3 length: 17 residues. Trimming left V 5 bases short and J 6 bases short, with 23 bases between. Per the germline V gene, CDR1 is MNHEY and CDR2 is SMNVEV (reference sequence). CDR3 sequence reads: CASSVLGTRGLGNEQFF. As DNA, the CDR3 is TGTGCCAGCAGTGTTTTGGGGACTCGCGGGTTGGGCAATGAGCAGTTCTTC.

This chain connects TRBV27 to TRBJ2-7, with no clear D. The germline V gene encodes CDR1 MNHEY and CDR2 SMNVEV (reference sequence). The CDR3 runs 17 residues. The V end was cut by 11 bases, the J end by 0 bases, with 26 bases between. The CDR3 sequence is CARDPSPAAFFSYEQYF. The CDR3 nucleotides read TGTGCCCGAGACCCCTCCCCTGCGGCCTTTTTCTCCTACGAGCAGTACTTC.

This chain uses TRBV14 with TRBJ2-1, with D perhaps TRBD2 (5 bases). CDR3 length: 17 residues. The V end lost 4 bases, the J end lost 5 bases, and 21 bases lay between the germline ends. The germline V gene has CDR1 SGHDN and CDR2 FVKESK. The CDR3 DNA is TGTGCCAGCAGCCCGAATCATGGGTTAATCGGGGACAATGAGCAGTTCTTC. Amino acids: CASSPNHGLIGDNEQFF.

The genes are TRBV4-3 and TRBJ2-7; D may correspond to TRBD1 or TRBD2 (5 bases each). The CDR3 is made up of 16 amino acids. Trimming stripped 0 bases from V and 4 bases from J, with 16 bases between. Looked up from germline, CDR1 is LGHNA and CDR2 is YSLEER. The CDR3, as DNA: TGCGCCAGCAGCCAAGATCGGGGCCCTCAGCTTTACGAGCAGTACTTC. Translation gives CASSQDRGPQLYEQYF.

The chain combines TRBV6-1 with TRBJ2-7; 9 nucleotides align to TRBD1. From germline, CDR1 is MNHNS and CDR2 SASEGT. The CDR3 has 14 residues. V was clipped by 5 bases and J by 3 bases; unmatched bases: 5. As DNA, the CDR3 is TGTGCCAGCAGTACCGGGACAGGGTACTACGAGCAGTACTTC. The encoded protein is CASSTGTGYYEQYF.

This clone was seen a single time. The V and J genes are TRBV11-2 and TRBJ2-1; D may correspond to TRBD1 or TRBD2 (5 bases each). Germline CDR1 SGHAT, CDR2 FQNNGV. This CDR3 spans 15 amino acids. V gave up 4 bases and J gave up 2 bases, with 12 bases separating them. CDR3 in DNA: TGTGCCAGCAGCTCTGCAGTGGGGGCCTACAATGAGCAGTTCTTC. Its translation: CASSSAVGAYNEQFF.

The genes are TRBV10-3 and TRBJ2-3; D not resolved. Trimming took 4 bases from V and 0 from J, leaving 5 bases between them. The CDR3 length is 13 residues. Germline CDR1 and CDR2: ENHRY and SYGVKD. CDR3 DNA sequence: TGTGCCATCAGTGGGCCTAGCACAGATACGCAGTATTTT. Its translation: CAISGPSTDTQYF.

The J gene is TRBJ1-3, the V gene TRBV6-5, with D possibly TRBD1 on 6 matching bases. The CDR3 is 13 residues long. V was shortened by 6 bases and J by 1 base, with 7 bases between the two germline ends. Per germline, CDR1 MNHEY and CDR2 SVGAGI. CDR3 protein: CASSQGSGNTIYF. For the CDR3, the DNA is TGTGCCAGCAGCCAGGGGTCTGGAAACACCATATATTTT.

The chain has TRBV5-1 and TRBJ2-5, with D unresolved. The CDR3 runs 12 residues. Germline values: CDR1 SGHRS, CDR2 YFSETQ. Trimming took off 0 bases at V and 5 bases at J, with 5 bases between the two ends. CDR3 region: CASSLVSETQYF. CDR3 in DNA: TGCGCCAGCAGCTTGGTGAGCGAGACCCAGTACTTC.

V is TRBV4-3 and J is TRBJ1-2; no definite D call. This CDR3 contains 15 residues. With 1 base removed from V and 7 bases from J, the gap between germline ends came to 16 bases. Germline-derived CDR1 and CDR2 are LGHNA and YSLEER. CDR3 amino acids: CASSQGGIPVGGYTF. DNA for the CDR3: TGCGCCAGCAGCCAAGGGGGTATCCCTGTCGGTGGCTACACCTTC.

The chain is built from TRBV2 and TRBJ1-5; TRBD1 agrees at 10 bases. CDR3 length: 18 amino acids. Germline lookup yields CDR1 SNHLY and CDR2 FYNNEI. Losses at the gene ends were 4 bases for V and 0 bases for J; bases not matched to a gene: 9. The CDR3 DNA sequence: TGTGCCAGCAGTGGGGACAGGGGAGGGGTACATAGCAATCAGCCCCAGCATTTT. Translated: CASSGDRGGVHSNQPQHF.

Regarding this clone: Additional DNA sequences in this sample encode the identical CDR3. The V call is TRBV2, the J call TRBJ2-7; TRBD2 matches at 10 bases. CDR3 length: 14 amino acids. CDR1 and CDR2 (germline): SNHLY, FYNNEI. V dropped 4 bases and J dropped 0; count of bases not matched to a gene: 0. The CDR3 loop is CASSGTSGSYEQYF. In DNA, the CDR3 is TGTGCCAGCAGTGGGACTAGCGGCTCCTACGAGCAGTACTTC. The complete variable domain, with remaining parts taken from reference TRBV2 and TRBJ2-7, reads EPEVTQTPSHQVTQMGQEVILRCVPISNHLYFYWYRQILGQKVEFLVSFYNNEISEKSEIFDDQFSVERPDGSNFTLKIRSTKLEDSAMYFCASSGTSGSYEQYFGPGTRLTVT.

The rearrangement joins TRBV6-5 to TRBJ1-3; D possibly corresponds to TRBD1 (5 bases). The CDR3 has 15 residues. Germline V gene data show CDR1 as MNHEY and CDR2 as SVGAGI. Trimming left V 5 bases short and J 1 base short, with 12 bases between. The CDR3 nucleotides are TGTGCCAGCAGTCCGTACCAGGGTTCTGGAAACACCATATATTTT. Protein: CASSPYQGSGNTIYF.

Remarks on this clone: Mismatch with germline at one junction end may stem from a read error. The chain uses TRBV5-4 and TRBJ2-2, with 7 nucleotides matching TRBD2. The CDR3 has 18 amino acids. Germline values: CDR1 SGHNT, CDR2 YYREEE (reference sequence). CDR3 amino acids: CASSPRLIEGGKTGELLF. The DNA for the CDR3 is TGTGCCAGCAGCCCGCGACTGATCGAGGGAGGGAAGACCGGGGAGCTGCTTTTT.

The V gene is TRBV5-1, the J gene TRBJ1-1; 11 bases line up with TRBD1. This CDR3 has 17 residues. Trimming took 4 bases from V and 0 from J; bases not matched to a gene: 8. Germline V gene data show CDR1 as SGHRS and CDR2 as YFSETQ. CDR3 residues: CASSPGTGGSMNTEAFF. In DNA, the CDR3 is TGCGCCAGCAGCCCTGGGACAGGGGGTTCTATGAACACTGAAGCTTTCTTT. The complete variable domain, with remaining parts taken from reference TRBV5-1 and TRBJ1-1, reads KAGVTQTPRYLIKTRGQQVTLSCSPISGHRSVSWYQQTPGQGLQFLFEYFSETQRNKGNFPGRFSGRQFSNSRSEMNVSTLELGDSALYLCASSPGTGGSMNTEAFFGQGTRLTVV.

The V gene is TRBV28, the J gene TRBJ2-1; D gene uncertain. There are 12 residues in the CDR3. V was shortened by 8 bases and J by 3 bases, with 8 bases between the two germline ends. The germline V gene encodes CDR1 MDHEN and CDR2 SYDVKM. The CDR3 loop is CASVGGYNEQFF. The CDR3 nucleotides read TGTGCCAGCGTAGGTGGCTACAATGAGCAGTTCTTC.

The J gene is TRBJ2-7, the V gene TRBV6-1; the D gene could be TRBD1 or TRBD2 (5 bases each). The CDR3 length is 13 residues. Between the trimmed V and J ends, which lost 6 bases and 3 bases, there was a span of 12 bases. Germline loops: CDR1 MNHNS, CDR2 SASEGT. This CDR3 is CASSFRGRYEQYF. The CDR3 DNA follows: TGTGCCAGCAGCTTCCGGGGACGCTACGAGCAGTACTTC.

The rearrangement links TRBV28 to TRBJ2-5, with TRBD1 matching 10 bases. The DNA end favors TRBJ2-7, so the J call may be wrong. The V gene's germline CDR1 is MDHEN and CDR2 SYDVKM. The CDR3 length is 15 residues. The DNA of the CDR3 is TGTGCCAGCAGTTTAGACAGGGGGCGGTCCTACGAGCAGTACTTC. It yields the protein CASSLDRGRSYEQYF.

J is TRBJ1-1 and V is TRBV27; maybe TRBD1 (5 bases). V shed 3 bases and J shed 4 bases, with 9 bases lying between them. CDR3 length equals 13 residues. The germline V gene encodes CDR1 MNHEY and CDR2 SMNVEV (reference sequence). CDR3 in DNA: TGTGCCAGCAGTTTGAGGGGAGTCACTGAAGCTTTCTTT. It yields the protein CASSLRGVTEAFF.

The chain has TRBV6-6 and TRBJ1-2; D unclear. Trimming left V 0 bases short and J 1 base short, with 9 bases between. This CDR3 has 15 residues. Germline lookup yields CDR1 MNHNY and CDR2 SVGAGI (reference sequence). CDR3 sequence (DNA): TGTGCCAGCAGTTACTCGAAAAGGAATAACTATGGCTACACCTTC. As protein: CASSYSKRNNYGYTF.

The chain's CDR3 is CASSPYGGEKTQYF. The CDR3 DNA is TGTGCCAGCAGCCCGTATGGGGGTGAAAAGACCCAGTACTTC. The chain couples TRBV28 to TRBJ2-5; either TRBD1 or TRBD2 may supply D (5 bases each). V was pared by 6 bases and J by 6 bases, with 17 bases between. The V gene's germline CDR1 is MDHEN and CDR2 SYDVKM. CDR3 length equals 14 residues.